This paragraph reports one T cell receptor (beta chain). Its antigen is not identified. The sample belongs to a study of shared clonotypes between healthy human individuals. Turning to the study itself: CD4 naive and CD4 memory each took three plates per donor, while CD8 naive took two and CD8 memory one. Study-wide results and limits: Researchers sampled blood only, noting tissue repertoires likely differ.

CD4+ cells underwent separation, giving CD45RA+ naive and CD45RA-negative memory subsets. Here immunoSEQ multiplex PCR was the method, and the copy in TCRdb shows in-frame clones only, minus some. The sample has 730,000 or so clones; approximately 75% are singletons. Sequenced material: memory CD4+ T cells sorted from blood. Described subset: CD45RA-negative fraction. This receptor was obtained from a woman aged 30 to 39 in good health.

The CDR3 spells CAWRTGSYGYTF. The CDR3 bases are TGTGCCTGGAGGACGGGATCCTATGGCTACACCTTC. The genes are TRBV30 and TRBJ1-2; D not certain. CDR1 and CDR2 from the germline V gene are GTSNPN and SVGIG (reference sequence). This CDR3 region has 12 residues. V was cut by 3 bases and J by 4 bases, with 9 bases left in between.